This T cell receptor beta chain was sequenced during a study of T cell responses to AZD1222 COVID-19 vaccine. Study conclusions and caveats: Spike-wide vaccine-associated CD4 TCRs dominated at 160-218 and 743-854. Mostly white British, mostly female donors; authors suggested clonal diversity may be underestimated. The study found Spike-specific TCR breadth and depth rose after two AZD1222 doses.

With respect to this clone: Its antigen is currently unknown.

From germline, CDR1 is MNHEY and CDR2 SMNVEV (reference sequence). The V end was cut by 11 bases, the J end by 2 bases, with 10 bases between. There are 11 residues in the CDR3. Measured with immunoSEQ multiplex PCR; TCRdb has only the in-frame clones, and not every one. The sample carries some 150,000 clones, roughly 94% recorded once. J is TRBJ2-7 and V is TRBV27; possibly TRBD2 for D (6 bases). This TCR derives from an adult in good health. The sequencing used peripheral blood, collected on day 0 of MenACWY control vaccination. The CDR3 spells CACGATYEQYF. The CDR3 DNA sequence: TGTGCCTGCGGGGCGACCTACGAGCAGTACTTC.